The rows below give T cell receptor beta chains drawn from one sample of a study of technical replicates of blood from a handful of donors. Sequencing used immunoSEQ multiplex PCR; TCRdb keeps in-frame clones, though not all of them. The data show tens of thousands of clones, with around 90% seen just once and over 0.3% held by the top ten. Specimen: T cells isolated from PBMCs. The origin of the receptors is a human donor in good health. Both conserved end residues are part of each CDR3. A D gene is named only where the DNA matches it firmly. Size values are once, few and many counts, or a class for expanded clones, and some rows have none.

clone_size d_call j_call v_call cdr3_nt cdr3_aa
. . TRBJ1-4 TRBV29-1 TGCAGCGTTTCCGGCAGGGCTAATGAAAAACTGTTTTTT CSVSGRANEKLFF
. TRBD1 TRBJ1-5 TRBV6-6 TGTGCCAGCACCACCGGGACAGGACTCAATCAGCCCCAGCATTTT CASTTGTGLNQPQHF
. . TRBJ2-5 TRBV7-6 TGTGCCAGCAGCCTCGGGAACGGGGAGACCCAGTACTTC CASSLGNGETQYF
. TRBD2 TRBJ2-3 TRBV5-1 TGCGCCAGCAGCTTGGAAGGGAGGGTGGGCACAGATACGCAGTATTTT CASSLEGRVGTDTQYF
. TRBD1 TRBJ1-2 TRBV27 TGTGCCAGCAGCCCTCCGGGCAGGGGGCTCGTCAGTGGCTACACCTTC CASSPPGRGLVSGYTF
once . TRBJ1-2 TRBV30 TGTGCCTGGAGTGGGGCATTATTTGAATATGGCTACACCTTC CAWSGALFEYGYTF
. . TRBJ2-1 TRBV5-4 TGTGCCAGCAGCTTGACGGGGGTCAATGAGCAGTTCTTC CASSLTGVNEQFF
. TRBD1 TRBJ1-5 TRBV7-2 TGTGCCAGCAGCCCAGCCGCCGACAGGGCTTTCAATCAGCCCCAGCATTTT CASSPAADRAFNQPQHF
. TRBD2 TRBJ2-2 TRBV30 TGTGCCTGCCTCGGACTAGGCCCAAACACCGGGGAGCTGTTTTTT CACLGLGPNTGELFF
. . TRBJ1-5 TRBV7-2 TGTGCCAGCAGCTTAGTGGGAACAGGGTATAGCAATCAGCCCCAGCATTTT CASSLVGTGYSNQPQHF
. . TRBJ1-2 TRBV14 TGTGCCAGCAGCCAAGATCTGGGCTCTAACTATGGCTACACCTTC CASSQDLGSNYGYTF
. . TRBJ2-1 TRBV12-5 TGTGCTAGTGGTTTGACATACCAGGATTCCTACAATGAGCAGTTCTTC CASGLTYQDSYNEQFF
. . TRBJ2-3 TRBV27 TGTGCCAGCAGTAACGGGTTCGATACGCAGTATTTT CASSNGFDTQYF
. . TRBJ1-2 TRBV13 TGTGCCAGCAGCTCCCCACTTTCTGTAAAAAACTATGGCTACACCTTC CASSSPLSVKNYGYTF
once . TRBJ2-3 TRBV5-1 TGCGCCAGCAGCTTGCAATCAGCGGGCGTTGCAGATACGCAGTATTTT CASSLQSAGVADTQYF
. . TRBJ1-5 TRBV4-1 TGCGCCAGCAGCCAAGGGTTAAGCGGCCCTAGCAATCAGCCCCAGCATTTT CASSQGLSGPSNQPQHF
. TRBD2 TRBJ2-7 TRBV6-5 TGTGCCAGCAGAACCGGGACTAGCGGCTACGAGCAGTACTTC CASRTGTSGYEQYF
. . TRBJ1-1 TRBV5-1 TGCGCCAGCAGCTTCCGGGAATCGAGCACTGAAGCTTTCTTT CASSFRESSTEAFF
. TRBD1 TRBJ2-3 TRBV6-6 TGTGCCAGCAGTTACTCGACAGGGCACACAGATACGCAGTATTTT CASSYSTGHTDTQYF
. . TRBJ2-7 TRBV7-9 TGTGCCAGCAGCTTAGTTACCTACGAGCAGTACTTC CASSLVTYEQYF
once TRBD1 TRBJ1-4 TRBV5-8 TGTGCCAGCAGCGGACAGGCCCGTGAAAAACTGTTTTTT CASSGQAREKLFF
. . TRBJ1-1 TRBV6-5 TGTGCCAGCCGGGACTCCACCTACACTGAAGCTTTCTTT CASRDSTYTEAFF
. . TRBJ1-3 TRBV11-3 TGTGCCAGCAGCTTAAATTTTATCTTCGGTTCACCCATATATTTT CASSLNFIFGSPIYF
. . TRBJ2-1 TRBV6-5 TGTGCCAGCAGTTACGCGGGCGGGGAAACCTACAATGAGCAGTTCTTC CASSYAGGETYNEQFF
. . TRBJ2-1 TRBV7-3 TGTGCCAGCAGCTACCGGGATAGCTCCTACAATGAGCAGTTCTTC CASSYRDSSYNEQFF
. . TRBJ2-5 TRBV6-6 TGTGCCAGCAGTTACGAACAGGGAAGGTTTCAAGAGACCCAGTACTTC CASSYEQGRFQETQYF
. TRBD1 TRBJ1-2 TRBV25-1 TGTGCCAGCGAGACAGGGTCCAGCTATGGCTACACCTTC CASETGSSYGYTF
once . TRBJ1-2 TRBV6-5 TGTGCCAGCAGTTACGATCACAGGTTTGGCTACACCTTC CASSYDHRFGYTF
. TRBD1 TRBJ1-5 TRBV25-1 TGTGCCAGCAGCCAGACAGGGAATCAGCCCCAGCATTTT CASSQTGNQPQHF
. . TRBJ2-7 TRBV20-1 TGCAGTGCTCCTAACTCCTACGAGCAGTACTTC CSAPNSYEQYF
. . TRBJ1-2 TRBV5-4 TGTGCCAGCACCCAGGAAACGGCAGGGCAAGGTGGCTACACCTTC CASTQETAGQGGYTF
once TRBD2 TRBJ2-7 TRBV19 TGTGCCAGTAGTATCGGGCTAGCGGGAGGCTCCTACGAGCAGTACTTC CASSIGLAGGSYEQYF
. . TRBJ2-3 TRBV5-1 TGCGCCAGCAGTCCGACGGGAGATACGCAGTATTTT CASSPTGDTQYF
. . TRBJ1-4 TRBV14 TGTGCCACTTATGAGGCCGGGGGAAGGGATGAAAAACTGTTTTTT CATYEAGGRDEKLFF
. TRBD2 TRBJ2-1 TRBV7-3 TGTGCCAGCAGCTTACTAGCGGGAGCCTACAATGAGCAGTTCTTC CASSLLAGAYNEQFF
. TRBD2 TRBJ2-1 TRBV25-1 TGTGCCAGCAGTTCAACGGGACTAGCGGGACAGGGCAATGAGCAGTTCTTC CASSSTGLAGQGNEQFF
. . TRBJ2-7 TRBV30 TGTGCCTGGAGTTGGGGGACTGGTAGCTCCTACGAGCAGTACTTC CAWSWGTGSSYEQYF
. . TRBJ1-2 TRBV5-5 TGTGCCAGCAGCTTACAGGGACCTAACTATGGCTACACCTTC CASSLQGPNYGYTF
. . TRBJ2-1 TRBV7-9 TGTGCCAGCAGCTTAGTTCGGACTACGTACAATGAGCAGTTCTTC CASSLVRTTYNEQFF
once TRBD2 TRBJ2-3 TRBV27 TGTGCCAGCAGAAGGACTAGCGGGAGGATAGATACGCAGTATTTT CASRRTSGRIDTQYF
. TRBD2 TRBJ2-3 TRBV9 TGTGCCAGCAGCAGGGCGGGAGTTAACACAGATACGCAGTATTTT CASSRAGVNTDTQYF
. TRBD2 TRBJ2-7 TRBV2 TGTGCCAGCAGTGAGGTTAGCGGGAGACAAGAGCAGTACTTC CASSEVSGRQEQYF
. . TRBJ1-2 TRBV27 TGTGCCAGCAAACAACTAACGGGTCCTACCTATGGCTACACCTTC CASKQLTGPTYGYTF
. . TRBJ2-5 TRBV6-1 TGTGCCAGCAAGGGGGTTTGGCAAGAGACCCAGTACTTC CASKGVWQETQYF
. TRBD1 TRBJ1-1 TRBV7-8 TGTGCCAGCAGATGGGCGACAGGGGGATCACTCATGAACACTGAAGCTTTCTTT CASRWATGGSLMNTEAFF
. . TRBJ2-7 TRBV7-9 TGTGCCAGCAGCTTTTTAGGGAGCTCCTACGAGCAGTACTTC CASSFLGSSYEQYF
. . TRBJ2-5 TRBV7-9 TGTGCCAGCAGCTTAGAACTAGTAGAGACCCAGTACTTC CASSLELVETQYF
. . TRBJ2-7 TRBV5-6 TGTGCCAGCAGCTTGACAGCCTCCTACGAGCAGTACTTC CASSLTASYEQYF
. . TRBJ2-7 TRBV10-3 TGTGCCATCAGTGAGTCGATGGTCGGGTACGAGCAGTACTTC CAISESMVGYEQYF
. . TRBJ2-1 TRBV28 TGTGCCAGCAGTGGCAAACCCCGATACAATGAGCAGTTCTTC CASSGKPRYNEQFF
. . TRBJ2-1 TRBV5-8 TGTGCCAGCAGCTCTCCAACGGGGAATGAGCAGTTCTTC CASSSPTGNEQFF
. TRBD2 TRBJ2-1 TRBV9 TGTGCCAGCAGCGCCTCTCGACTAGCTATGAGCTCCTACAATGAGCAGTTCTTC CASSASRLAMSSYNEQFF
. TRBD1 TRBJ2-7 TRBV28 TGTGCCAGCAGTTTCGTCCGGGACAGGCTATACGAGCAGTACTTC CASSFVRDRLYEQYF